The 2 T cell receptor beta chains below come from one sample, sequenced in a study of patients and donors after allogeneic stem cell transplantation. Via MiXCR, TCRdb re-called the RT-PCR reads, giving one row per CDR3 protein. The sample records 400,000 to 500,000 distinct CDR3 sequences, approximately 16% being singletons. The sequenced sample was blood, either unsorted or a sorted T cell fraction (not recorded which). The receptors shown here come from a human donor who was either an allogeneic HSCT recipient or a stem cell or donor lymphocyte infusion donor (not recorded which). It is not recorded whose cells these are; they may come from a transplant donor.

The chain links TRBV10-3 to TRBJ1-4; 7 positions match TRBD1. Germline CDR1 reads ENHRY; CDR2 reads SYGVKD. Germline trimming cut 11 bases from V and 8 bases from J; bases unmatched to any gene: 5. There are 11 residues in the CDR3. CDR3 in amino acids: CASRGAEKLFF. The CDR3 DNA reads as TGTGCCTCCAGGGGGGCCGAAAAACTGTTTTTT.

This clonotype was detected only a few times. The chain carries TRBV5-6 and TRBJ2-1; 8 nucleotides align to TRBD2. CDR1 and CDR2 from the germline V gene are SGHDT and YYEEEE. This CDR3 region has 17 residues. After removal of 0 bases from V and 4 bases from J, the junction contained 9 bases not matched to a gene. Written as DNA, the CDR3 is TGTGCCAGCAGCTTGGAGTTGAGACTAGCGAATTACAATGAGCAGTTCTTC. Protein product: CASSLELRLANYNEQFF.